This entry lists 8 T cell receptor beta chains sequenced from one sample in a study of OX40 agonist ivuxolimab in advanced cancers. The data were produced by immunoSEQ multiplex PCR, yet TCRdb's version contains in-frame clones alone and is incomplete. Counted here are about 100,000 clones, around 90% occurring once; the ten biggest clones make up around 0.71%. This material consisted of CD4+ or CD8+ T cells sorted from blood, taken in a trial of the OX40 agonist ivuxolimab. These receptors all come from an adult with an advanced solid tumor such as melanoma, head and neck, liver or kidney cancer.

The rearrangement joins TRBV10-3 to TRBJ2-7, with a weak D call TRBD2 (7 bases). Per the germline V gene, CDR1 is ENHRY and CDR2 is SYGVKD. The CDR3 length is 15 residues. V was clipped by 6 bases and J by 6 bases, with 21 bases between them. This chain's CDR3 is CAISPSGQSGGEQYF. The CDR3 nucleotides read TGTGCCATCAGCCCTAGCGGACAGAGCGGTGGCGAGCAGTACTTC.

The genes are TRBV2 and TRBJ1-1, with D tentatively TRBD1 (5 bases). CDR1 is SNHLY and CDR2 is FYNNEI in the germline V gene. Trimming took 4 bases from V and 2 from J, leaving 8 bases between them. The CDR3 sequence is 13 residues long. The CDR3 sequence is CASSGQFNTEAFF. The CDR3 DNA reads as TGTGCCAGCAGTGGACAGTTTAACACTGAAGCTTTCTTT.

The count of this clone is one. CDR3 residues: CASSLGSGRETQYF. In nucleotides, the CDR3 is TGCGCCAGCAGCTTGGGCAGTGGGAGGGAGACCCAGTACTTC. The chain uses TRBV5-1 and TRBJ2-5; TRBD2 is a possible D gene (6 bases). Germline V gene lookup returns CDR1 SGHRS and CDR2 YFSETQ. The CDR3 covers 14 residues. V was pared by 0 bases and J by 5 bases, with 11 bases between.

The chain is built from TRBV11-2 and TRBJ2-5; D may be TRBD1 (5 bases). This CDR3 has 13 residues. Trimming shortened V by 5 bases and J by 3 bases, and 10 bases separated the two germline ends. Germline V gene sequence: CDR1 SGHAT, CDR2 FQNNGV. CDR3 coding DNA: TGTGCCAGCAGCATAGGACAAGAAGAGACCCAGTACTTC. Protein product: CASSIGQEETQYF.

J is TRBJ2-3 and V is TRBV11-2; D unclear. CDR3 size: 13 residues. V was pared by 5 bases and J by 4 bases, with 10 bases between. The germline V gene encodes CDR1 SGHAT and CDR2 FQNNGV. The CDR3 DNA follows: TGTGCCAGCAGCCTGCCCCCCGCAGATACGCAGTATTTT. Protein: CASSLPPADTQYF.

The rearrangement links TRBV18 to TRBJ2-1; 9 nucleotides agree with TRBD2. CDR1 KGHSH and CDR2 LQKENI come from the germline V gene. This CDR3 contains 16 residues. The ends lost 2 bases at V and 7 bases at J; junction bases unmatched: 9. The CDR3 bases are TGTGCCAGCTCACCAAGTCTTCTAGCGGGACATAATGAGCAGTTCTTC. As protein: CASSPSLLAGHNEQFF. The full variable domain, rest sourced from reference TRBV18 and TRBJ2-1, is NAGVMQNPRHLVRRRGQEARLRCSPMKGHSHVYWYRQLPEEGLKFMVYLQKENIIDESGMPKERFSAEFPKEGPSILRIQQVVRGDSAAYFCASSPSLLAGHNEQFFGPGTRLTVL.

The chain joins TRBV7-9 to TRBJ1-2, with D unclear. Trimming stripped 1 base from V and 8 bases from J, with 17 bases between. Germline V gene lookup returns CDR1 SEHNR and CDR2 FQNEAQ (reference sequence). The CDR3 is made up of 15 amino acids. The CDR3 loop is CASSLELGTPEGYTF. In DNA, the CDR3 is TGTGCCAGCAGCTTAGAGCTGGGCACTCCGGAGGGCTACACCTTC. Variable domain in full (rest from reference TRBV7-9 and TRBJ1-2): DTGVSQNPRHKITKRGQNVTFRCDPISEHNRLYWYRQTLGQGPEFLTYFQNEAQLEKSRLLSDRFSAERPKGSFSTLEIQRTEQGDSAMYLCASSLELGTPEGYTFGSGTRLTVV.

CDR3: CASSQDGTSGNTGELFF. The CDR3 DNA is TGCGCCAGCAGCCAAGACGGGACTAGCGGGAACACCGGGGAGCTGTTTTTT. The chain uses TRBV4-3 and TRBJ2-2; TRBD2 matches 11 bases. Germline assignment: CDR1 LGHNA and CDR2 YSLEER. This CDR3 spans 17 amino acids. Trimming cost V 0 bases and J 1 base; bases outside gene matches: 1.